The clone carrying this TCR beta chain was observed once. The V gene lost 4 bases and the J gene lost 3 bases, with 19 bases spanning the gap. Per germline, CDR1 LGHNA and CDR2 YSLEER. The length of the CDR3 is 17 residues. This record comes from a study of T cell changes during pregnancy in multiple sclerosis. TCRdb keeps only in-frame clones here, not all; method: immunoSEQ multiplex PCR. The sample has over 65,000 clones; 80% to 95% are singletons. Here the sequenced sample was peripheral blood, taken in the first trimester of pregnancy. This TCR derives from a female donor with multiple sclerosis, enrolled in a pregnancy study. The chain carries TRBV4-3 and TRBJ2-1, with D maybe TRBD2 (6 bases). The CDR3 nucleotides read TGCGCCAGCAGCCGCGTAATAGACGGGGGAAACTACAATGAGCAGTTCTTC. It encodes CASSRVIDGGNYNEQFF.